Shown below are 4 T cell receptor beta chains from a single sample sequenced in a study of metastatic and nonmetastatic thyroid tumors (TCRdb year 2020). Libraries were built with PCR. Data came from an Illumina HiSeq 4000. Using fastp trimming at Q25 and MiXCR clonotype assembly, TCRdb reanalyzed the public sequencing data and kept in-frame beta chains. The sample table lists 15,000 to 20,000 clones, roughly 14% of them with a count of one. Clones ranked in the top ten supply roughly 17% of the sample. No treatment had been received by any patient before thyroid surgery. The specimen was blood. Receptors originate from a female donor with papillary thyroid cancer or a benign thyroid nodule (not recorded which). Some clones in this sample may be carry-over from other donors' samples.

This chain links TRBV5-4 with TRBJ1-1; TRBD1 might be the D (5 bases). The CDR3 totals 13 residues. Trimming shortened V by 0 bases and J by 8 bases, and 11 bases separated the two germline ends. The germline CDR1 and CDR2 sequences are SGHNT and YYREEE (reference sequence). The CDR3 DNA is TGTGCCAGCAGCTTGGATAGACAGTTAGAAGCTTTCTTT. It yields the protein CASSLDRQLEAFF.

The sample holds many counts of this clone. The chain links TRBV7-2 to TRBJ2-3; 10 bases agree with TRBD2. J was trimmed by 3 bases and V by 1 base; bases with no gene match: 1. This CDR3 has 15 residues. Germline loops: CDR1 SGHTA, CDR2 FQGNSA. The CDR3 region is CASSLGSGGTDTQYF. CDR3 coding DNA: TGTGCCAGCAGCTTAGGTAGCGGGGGGACAGATACGCAGTATTTT.

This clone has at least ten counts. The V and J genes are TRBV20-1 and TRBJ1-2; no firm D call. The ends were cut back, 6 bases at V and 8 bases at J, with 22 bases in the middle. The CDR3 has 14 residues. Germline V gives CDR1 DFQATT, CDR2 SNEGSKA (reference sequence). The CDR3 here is CSANRELRVTGYTF. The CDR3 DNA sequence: TGCAGTGCCAACCGTGAACTGAGGGTAACCGGCTACACCTTC.

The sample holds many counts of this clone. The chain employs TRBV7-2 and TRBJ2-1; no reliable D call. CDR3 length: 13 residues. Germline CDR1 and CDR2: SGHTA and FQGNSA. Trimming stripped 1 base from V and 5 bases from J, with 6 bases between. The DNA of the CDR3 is TGTGCCAGCAGCTTAGGTCGGGACAATGAGCAGTTCTTC. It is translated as CASSLGRDNEQFF. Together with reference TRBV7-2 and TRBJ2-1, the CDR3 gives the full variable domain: GAGVSQSPSNKVTEKGKDVELRCDPISGHTALYWYRQSLGQGLEFLIYFQGNSAPDKSGLPSDRFSAERTGGSVSTLTIQRTQQEDSAVYLCASSLGRDNEQFFGPGTRLTVL.